The subject of this entry is one T cell receptor (beta chain). Germline is not matched at one junction end, which may reflect a read error. These data are taken from a study of blood T cell repertoires in COVID-19. Clones were sequenced by immunoSEQ multiplex PCR, and TCRdb holds only the in-frame ones, with some missing. The data show under 300,000 clones, 80% to 90% seen once. The CDR3 loop spans 16 amino acids. Germline V gives CDR1 SEHNR, CDR2 FQNEAQ (reference sequence). The sequence came from a woman aged 40 to 55 who had been exposed to COVID-19. The sample comprised PBMCs or T cells enriched from blood (not recorded which). This chain connects TRBV7-9 to TRBJ2-3; the D gene is possibly TRBD1 (7 bases). CDR3 amino acids: CASNLRAGGSPDTQYF. Here the CDR3 DNA reads TGTGCCAGCAACTTAAGGGCAGGGGGGTCCCCAGATACGCAGTATTTT.